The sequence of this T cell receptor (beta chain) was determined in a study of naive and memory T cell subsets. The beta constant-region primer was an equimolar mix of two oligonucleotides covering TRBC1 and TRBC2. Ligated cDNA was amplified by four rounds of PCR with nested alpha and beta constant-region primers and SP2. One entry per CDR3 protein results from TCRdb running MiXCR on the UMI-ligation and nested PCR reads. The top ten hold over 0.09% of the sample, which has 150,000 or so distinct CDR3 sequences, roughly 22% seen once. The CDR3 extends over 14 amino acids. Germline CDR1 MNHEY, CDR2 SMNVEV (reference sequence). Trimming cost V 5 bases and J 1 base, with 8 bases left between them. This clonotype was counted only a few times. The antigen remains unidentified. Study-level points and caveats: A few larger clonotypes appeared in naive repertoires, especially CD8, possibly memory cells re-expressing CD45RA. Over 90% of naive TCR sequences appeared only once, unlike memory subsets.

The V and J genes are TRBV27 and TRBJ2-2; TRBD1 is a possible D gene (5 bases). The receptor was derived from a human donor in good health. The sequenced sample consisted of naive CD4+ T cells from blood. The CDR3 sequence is CASSVQGNTGELFF. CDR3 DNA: TGTGCCAGCAGTGTTCAGGGGAACACCGGGGAGCTGTTTTTT.